What follows is one T cell receptor beta chain and its context. What antigen it recognizes has not been identified. No base quality information exists; no much larger clone differs at one position. The cohort was made up of 500 to 800 healthy bone marrow donors. All cohort members were sampled while nominally healthy, although unrecorded immune exposures were likely present. The donor was CMV seropositive and belonged to the group of around 300 seropositive cohort members. Every donor gave a peripheral blood sample, and the peripheral blood mononuclear cells from that sample were used for TCR beta sequencing. The Qiagen DNeasy Blood Extraction Kit was used to extract genomic DNA from the blood cell samples. Receptor libraries were prepared by the immunoSEQ multiplex PCR assay. The multiplex PCR relied on a mix of 60 forward primers for TCR Vbeta segments and 13 reverse primers for TCR Jbeta segments. A multiplex PCR assay on genomic DNA amplified the CDR3 region of rearranged TCR beta genes. The amplified TCR beta libraries were sequenced on the Illumina HiSeq System as 87-base-pair reads. Processing in the source paper ran as follows. A later analysis tallied roughly 76 million unique TCR beta chains across the 640 or so repertoires, and 10 million to 11 million of those chains were shared by two or more donors. A nearest-neighbor algorithm error-corrected the raw reads and collapsed the reads into unique sequences, merging closely related sequences to remove PCR and sequencing errors. CDR3 sequences were aligned to IMGT reference sequences to assign V, D and J gene segments. Each retained sequence needed at least a six-nucleotide match to both a V gene segment and a J gene segment. A rearrangement counted as productive if the CDR3 had no stop codons and remained in frame with V and J, and every other rearrangement counted as non-productive. Following IMGT convention, CDR3 was defined as the stretch from the second conserved V-encoded cysteine to the conserved J-encoded phenylalanine. The earlier analysis of 587 of the donors excluded any sequence lacking an unambiguous match to a single V gene segment. In an earlier analysis of a few hundred of the donors, V segments were called functional above 56.7% productive rearrangements and were called segregating when the between-donor standard deviation exceeded 5%. A statistical classification framework was built for diagnosing cytomegalovirus status from the catalog of TCR beta chain sequences. In a later analysis, V and J genes were assigned by comparing TCR nucleotide sequences against IMGT/GENE-DB human TR gene sequences. A later analysis assigned CDR3 sequences and most-parsimonious VDJ recombination scenarios with the TCRdist pipeline. In a later analysis, each TCR beta chain was defined by its CDR3 amino acid sequence together with its V-gene family, and reads without a unique V-gene family were excluded. To address suspected cross-contamination and a sequencing artifact, a later analysis removed under 600 highly shared, low-generation-probability nucleotide sequences. For each public chain, a later analysis derived a clonal expansion index from normalized ranks of inferred template counts within each repertoire. A later analysis computed generation probabilities with a VDJ recombination model fitted to out-of-frame rearrangements, and checked the results against IGoR. Hypergeometric tests were used in a later analysis to score TCR-TCR, TCR-HLA and TCR-CMV co-occurrence, with a repertoire-size bias correction applied to the TCR pairs. To estimate false discovery rates, a later analysis permuted the HLA or CMV assignments 20 times. In a later analysis, co-occurring TCRs were grouped with DBSCAN, and TCRdist sequence similarity was added when clustering was performed within HLA-allele-positive subsets. Repertoires with fewer than 30,000 or more than 120,000 public chains were left out of co-occurrence clustering, as were about 5 repertoires with anomalous nucleotide sharing. Not all clones reach the TCRdb copy of this immuneACCESS table, which keeps in-frame sequences only. Checked studies attribute under half of the gap to unresolved V genes and leave the rest unexplained. The D gene and trimming were derived from the DNA, and the V and J assignments and clone size from that table. This sample is represented by around 120,000 clones; about four fifths of them were singletons. Of the sample, 8% to 9% is held by the ten largest clones.

CDR1 and CDR2 are drawn from the germline V gene: SGHRS, YFSETQ. The CDR3 holds 15 amino acids from the cysteine to the phenylalanine. Of the read, only the CDR3 DNA is kept; its 45 bases are in frame from base 1. V is cut back by 6 bases and J by 10 bases, with 14 bases in the junction unmatched. The sample belongs to a study of cytomegalovirus exposure and HLA in healthy donors (dated by TCRdb to 2016 to 2017). About the investigation overall: In an earlier analysis of 450 to 750 of the donors, 250 to 350 Gb of sequence data and some 120 million unique TCR beta sequences from about 190 million T cells were reported. Roughly 300 gigabases of sequencing data and tens of millions of unique TCR sequences were included in an early release covering 550 to 800 HLA-typed donors. Of the roughly 390 genotyped donors, around 81% fell in the genetic ancestry cluster associated with self-reported Caucasian donors. The study aimed to test whether cataloging public T cell receptors could reveal signatures of past pathogen exposure. The study profiled the T cell repertoires of 550 to 700 subjects by immunosequencing and related them to cytomegalovirus serostatus. Besides the first cohort of hundreds of subjects, a separate validation cohort made up of some 110 different subjects was used. To predict cytomegalovirus infection status, the study combined high-throughput TCR immunosequencing, statistical association of individual TCRs with disease status, and machine learning. A later analysis re-analyzed previously published TCR beta repertoires from about 730 donors and added high-resolution HLA genotyping to study TCR occurrence patterns. The later analysis used no new phenotypic data to find candidate immune exposures, relying instead on TCR beta sequences and their occurrence across donors. To decide whether each TCR beta V gene segment behaved as functional or pseudogenic, an earlier analysis of 587 of the donors relied on high-throughput TCR beta sequencing. Alongside the repertoire data, information on donor age, sex, ethnicity and CMV serostatus was compiled. In a later genetic analysis, genome-wide SNP genotypes for about 65% of the roughly 700 donors were used, and that subset was treated as a discovery cohort. Every discovery cohort repertoire had been produced on one sequencing platform. Both class I and class II loci were covered by HLA typing, at four-digit resolution. Typing coverage differed by locus: A, B, C, DRB1 and DQB1 were typed in about 620-630 donors, DQA1 in about 560, DPA1 in approximately 610, and DPB1 in 450 to 490. A few DR-DQ haplotypes were handled as single units for association and clustering because linkage in the cohort was strong. Among some 410 genotyped donors of the cohort, an average of approximately 240,000 unique TCR beta nucleotide sequences was sequenced per donor, of which 15% to 20% were non-productive. Beyond this particular receptor, the publication reports: It was suggested by the authors that the approach could potentially be generalized to other disease states and immunological phenotypes. CMV serostatus was the only immune exposure information available for the cohort. In vitro tests confirmed that a few of the cytomegalovirus-associated TCR beta chains recognize cytomegalovirus antigens. The study gave a list of some 150 TCR beta chains associated with cytomegalovirus. According to a later analysis, parvovirus B19, influenza, CMV and Epstein-Barr virus appeared linked to several top co-occurrence clusters. Most CMV-associated TCR beta chains appeared to be HLA-restricted in a later analysis, and the HLA associations seemed to be driven largely by CMV exposure. In a later analysis, HLA-associated TCR beta chains were found to be more clonally expanded and to have lower generation probabilities than equally common non-associated chains. Specific HLA alleles were associated with 16,951 TCR beta sequences at a false discovery rate of 0.05 in a later analysis. Because HLA typing was unavailable for some donors at each locus, only the typed subset was used in association tests. Roughly uniform sequencing depth across donors was assumed in presence/absence analyses, although this assumption may not hold. The sequencing pipeline was judged likely to have produced a cluster of highly shared sequence variants as a technical artifact. An association between a missense DCLRE1C variant and V-gene and J-gene trimming of TCR beta chains was found in a later genetic analysis and replicated in an independent cohort. While some public TCRs were present in many individuals, most TCR sequences turned up only very rarely across donors. In this cohort, only TCR beta chains were sequenced, and detectable features were limited by the absence of alpha or paired-chain data. The classifier was reported to diagnose cytomegalovirus status with high specificity and sensitivity in both the original and validation cohorts. Some IMGT-functional V segments, including TRBV6-2 and TRBV6-3, could not be told apart with the 87-base-pair reads, so those segments were excluded. Because counts were too low, about 15 rarely observed V segments, including chromosome 9 orphons, were left out of the earlier analysis of 587 of the donors. In an earlier analysis of approximately 590 of the donors, most TCR beta V segments were observed in productive rearrangements about 90% or about 30% of the time, broadly matching IMGT annotations. Correlated functional status among segregating V segments might reflect linkage disequilibrium, but an unknown experimental factor could not be ruled out. In a later genetic analysis, fewer N-insertions in productive TCRs were reported among donors in an Asian-associated ancestry cluster than the roughly 670-donor mean. In a later analysis, the rate of TCR association differed among HLA loci, with DRB1 alleles having the most associated TCRs and HLA-C alleles having the fewest. Strong co-occurrence of HLA alleles, especially DR and DQ, made assigning TCR associations to individual alleles difficult. A further reported finding was that TCR beta sequences accurately predicted the HLA-A and HLA-B alleles for most subjects in the first cohort.

This chain is built from TRBV5-1 and TRBJ2-1; TRBD2 fits 9 bases in the junction. What was sequenced was PBMCs. The TCR originated in a female donor in good health and CMV-seropositive. The sequence in DNA is TGCGCCAGCACCTCTGCTAATAGCGGGGGTCTGGAGCAGTTCTTC. Its product reads: CASTSANSGGLEQFF.